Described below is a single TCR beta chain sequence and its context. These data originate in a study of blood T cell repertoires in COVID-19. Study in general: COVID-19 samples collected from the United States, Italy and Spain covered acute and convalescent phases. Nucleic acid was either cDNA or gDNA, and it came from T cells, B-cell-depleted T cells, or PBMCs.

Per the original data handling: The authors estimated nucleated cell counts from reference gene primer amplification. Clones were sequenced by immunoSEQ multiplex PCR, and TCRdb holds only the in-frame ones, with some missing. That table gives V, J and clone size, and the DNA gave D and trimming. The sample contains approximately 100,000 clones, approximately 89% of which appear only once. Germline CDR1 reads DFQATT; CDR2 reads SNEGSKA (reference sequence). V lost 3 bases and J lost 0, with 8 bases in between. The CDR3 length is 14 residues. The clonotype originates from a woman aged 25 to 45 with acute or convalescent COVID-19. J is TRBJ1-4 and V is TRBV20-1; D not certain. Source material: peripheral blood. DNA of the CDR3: TGCAGTGCTAGTGACCCTGCAACTAATGAAAAACTGTTTTTT. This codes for CSASDPATNEKLFF.